Below are 7 T cell receptor beta chains sequenced from a single sample in a study of post-analysis software for immune sequencing data. The study, taken as a whole, reports: Roughly 5 TRBV segments occurring more often in patients than controls included TRBV5-6, TRBV5-1 and TRBV20-1.

Researchers reported that TCR beta cDNA libraries carried unique molecular identifiers. TCRdb redid the calling of the PCR reads with MiXCR, one entry per CDR3 protein. The sample holds 750,000 to 900,000 distinct CDR3 sequences, 40% to 55% seen once. The antigens for these receptors are not known. The specimen was blood. These receptors were taken from a girl aged 10 to 17 with multiple sclerosis.

The chain links TRBV7-2 to TRBJ1-5; tentative D call: TRBD1 (5 bases). Germline CDR1 SGHTA, CDR2 FQGNSA. Trimming removed 5 bases from V and 1 base from J, with 15 bases in between. The CDR3 is made up of 16 amino acids. The CDR3 DNA sequence: TGTGCCAGCAGCCCACACGGACCAGGGAGCAATCAGCCCCAGCATTTT. This codes for CASSPHGPGSNQPQHF.

This clonotype was seen a handful of times. This chain connects TRBV4-3 to TRBJ2-5; 8 bases are a match to TRBD2. This CDR3 region has 14 residues. V lost 0 bases, J lost 3 bases, and 0 bases stayed unmatched. Germline V gene lookup returns CDR1 LGHNA and CDR2 YSLEER. CDR3 protein: CASSQELAEETQYF. The CDR3 DNA is TGCGCCAGCAGCCAAGAACTAGCGGAAGAGACCCAGTACTTC.

The CDR3 reads CASSLIQGESEAFF. The CDR3 DNA follows: TGTGCCAGCAGTTTAATACAGGGTGAGAGTGAAGCTTTCTTT. This sequence joins TRBV28 and TRBJ1-1; D might be TRBD1 (6 bases). The V and J ends lost 2 bases and 7 bases respectively, with 14 bases between them. This CDR3 has 14 amino acids. Germline lookup yields CDR1 MDHEN and CDR2 SYDVKM.

This clonotype was found a few times. The V call is TRBV12-3 or TRBV12-4, the J call TRBJ2-6; unclear D gene. The germline V and J ends were trimmed by 4 bases and 0 bases, with 10 bases remaining between them. The CDR3 is 16 amino acids. DNA for the CDR3: TGTGCCAGCAGTTCCTGGGCGGTCTCTGGGGCCAACGTCCTGACTTTC. This codes for CASSSWAVSGANVLTF.

This clonotype was counted between two and nine times. The CDR3 DNA sequence: TGTGCCAGTAGTACAGGGGGTTGGGAGCAGTACTTC. Translation: CASSTGGWEQYF. The V call is TRBV25-1, the J call TRBJ2-7, with TRBD1 identical over 8 bases. Trimming removed 9 bases from V and 7 bases from J; junction bases left unmatched: 8. CDR1 and CDR2 (germline): MGHDK, SYGVNS. The length of the CDR3 is 12 residues.

This clonotype was found a few times. The chain uses TRBV11-2 and TRBJ1-4; 9 bases are a match to TRBD1. CDR3 length equals 15 residues. The V gene end was trimmed by 1 base and the J gene end by 8 bases; junction bases not matched to a gene: 5. Looked up from germline, CDR1 is SGHAT and CDR2 is FQNNGV. The CDR3 loop reads CASSLAGTGSEKLFF. Written as DNA, the CDR3 is TGTGCCAGCAGCTTAGCGGGGACAGGGAGCGAAAAACTGTTTTTT.

This clonotype was picked up a small number of times. The chain joins TRBV2 to TRBJ2-1, with 8 nucleotides matching TRBD1. Trimming removed 6 bases from V and 8 bases from J; junction bases left unmatched: 9. CDR3 length: 14 residues. Germline CDR1 is SNHLY and CDR2 is FYNNEI. This CDR3 is CASSRQGPTDEQFF. The DNA for the CDR3 is TGTGCCAGCAGCCGACAGGGGCCTACCGATGAGCAGTTCTTC.